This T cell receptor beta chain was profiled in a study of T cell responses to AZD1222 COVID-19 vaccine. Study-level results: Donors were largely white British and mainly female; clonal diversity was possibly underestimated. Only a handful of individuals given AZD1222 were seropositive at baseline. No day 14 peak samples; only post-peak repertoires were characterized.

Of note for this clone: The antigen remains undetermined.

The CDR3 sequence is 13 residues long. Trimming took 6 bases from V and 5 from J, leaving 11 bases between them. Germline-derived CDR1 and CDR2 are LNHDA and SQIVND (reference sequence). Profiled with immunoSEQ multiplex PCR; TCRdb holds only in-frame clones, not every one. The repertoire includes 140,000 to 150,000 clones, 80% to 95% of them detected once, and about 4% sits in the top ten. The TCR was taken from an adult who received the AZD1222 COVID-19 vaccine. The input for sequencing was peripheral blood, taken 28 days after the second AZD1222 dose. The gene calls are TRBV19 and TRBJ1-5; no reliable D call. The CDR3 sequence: CASRMDRYQPQHF. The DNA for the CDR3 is TGTGCCAGTAGAATGGACCGCTATCAGCCCCAGCATTTT. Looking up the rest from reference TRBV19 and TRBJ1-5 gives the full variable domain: DGGITQSPKYLFRKEGQNVTLSCEQNLNHDAMYWYRQDPGQGLRLIYYSQIVNDFQKGDIAEGYSVSREKKESFPLTVTSAQKNPTAFYLCASRMDRYQPQHFGDGTRLSIL.